This T cell receptor beta chain originates from a study of regulatory T cells in long-lasting Graves disease. V lost 7 bases and J lost 2, with 18 bases in between. CDR3 length: 16 amino acids. Per germline, CDR1 WSHSY and CDR2 SAAADI. This clonotype has ten or more counts. Construction of the TCR beta libraries employed iRepertoire HTBI primers in conjunction with Arm-PCR of CDR3 regions. One entry per CDR3 protein results from TCRdb running MiXCR on the multiplex PCR reads. Found here are hundreds of thousands of distinct CDR3 sequences, 15% to 19% of them singletons; the top ten hold about 20%. As for time point: newly diagnosed GD, antithyroid drugs for less than 3 months. From RNA extracted from PBMCs, the TCR library was made.

The sequenced sample was peripheral blood mononuclear cells (PBMCs), obtained at new diagnosis, from a patient treated with antithyroid drugs. The TCR was taken from a female donor with Graves disease. The chain recombines TRBV10-2 with TRBJ1-3, with D perhaps matching TRBD1 (5 bases). For the CDR3, the DNA is TGCGCCAGCAACCCCGGAAGGGGTAGTCCTGGAAACACCATATATTTT. This encodes CASNPGRGSPGNTIYF.